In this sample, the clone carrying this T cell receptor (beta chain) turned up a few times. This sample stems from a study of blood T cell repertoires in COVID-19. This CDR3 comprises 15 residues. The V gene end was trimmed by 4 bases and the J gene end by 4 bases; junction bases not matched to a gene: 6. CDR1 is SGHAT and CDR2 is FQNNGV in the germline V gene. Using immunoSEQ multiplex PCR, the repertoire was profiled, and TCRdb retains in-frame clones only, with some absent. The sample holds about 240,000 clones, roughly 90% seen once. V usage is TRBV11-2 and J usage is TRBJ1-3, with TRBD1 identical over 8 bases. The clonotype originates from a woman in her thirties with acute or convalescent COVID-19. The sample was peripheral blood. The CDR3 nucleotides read TGTGCCAGCAGCTCTGAGACAGGGGCCGGAAACACCATATATTTT. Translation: CASSSETGAGNTIYF.